This TCR beta chain was captured by sequencing in a study of T cell responses to AZD1222 COVID-19 vaccine. The study's findings and limits: The study reported that nearly half of spike-specific TCRs target unmutated variant regions. The number of AZD1222 recipients seropositive at baseline was only five to seven. An increase in Spike-specific TCR breadth and depth was observed after two AZD1222 doses. In a largely white British group with more females than males, clonal diversity was possibly underestimated.

As to this clone: Antigen specificity is unknown.

Germline assignment: CDR1 LNHDA and CDR2 SQIVND (reference sequence). The CDR3 sequence is 13 residues long. Deletions cut 4 bases from V and 10 bases from J, with 14 bases between. The data were produced by immunoSEQ multiplex PCR, yet TCRdb's version contains in-frame clones alone and is incomplete. In the table there are roughly 190,000 clones, 85% to 95% of which are singletons. Sequencing was performed on peripheral blood, taken on day 0 of AZD1222 vaccination. This rearrangement joins TRBV19 to TRBJ2-1; the D gene is possibly TRBD1 (6 bases). The sequence derives from an adult in good health. This CDR3 is CASSTQGTTEQFF. The CDR3 bases are TGTGCCAGTAGTACCCAGGGGACAACAGAGCAGTTCTTC.